This T cell receptor (beta chain) is from a study of cytomegalovirus exposure and HLA in healthy donors. This PCR relied on a set of 60 Vbeta primers and 13 Jbeta primers. Some clones are missing from TCRdb's copy, which holds only in-frame ones; the method was immunoSEQ multiplex PCR. There are 95,000 to 100,000 clones in the sample; less than 80% occur only once, and roughly 2% lies in the top ten. Broader study findings: Later analysis associated a missense DCLRE1C variant with TCR beta V- and J-gene trimming.

On this clone: Its cognate antigen is unknown.

Germline loops: CDR1 SGHKS, CDR2 YYEKEE (reference sequence). This CDR3 has 15 residues. Trimming removed 0 bases at V and 3 bases at J, with 11 bases between. The TCR originated in a man in his forties in good health and CMV-seronegative. The chain is built from TRBV5-5 and TRBJ2-3; weak D call: TRBD2 (6 bases). Sequenced material: PBMCs. The CDR3 is CASSLGPGTTDTQYF. In DNA, the CDR3 is TGTGCCAGCAGCTTGGGCCCGGGGACTACAGATACGCAGTATTTT.